One and the same sample provided the 18 T cell receptor beta chains below, sequenced in a study of blood T cell repertoires in COVID-19 (TCRdb year 2020). Receptors were amplified or captured by the immunoSEQ multiplex PCR assay. TCRdb re-hosts the immuneACCESS table, in-frame sequences only. Its copies lack some clones; in the studies checked, an unresolved V gene accounts for under half of them, and the cause for the rest is not known. The sample has 97,000 or so clones on record, 70% to 85% of them singletons. The top ten clonotypes cover approximately 11% of the sample. The sample taken for sequencing was peripheral blood. The receptors originated from a man in his 70s with active or convalescent COVID-19.

CDR3 coding DNA: TGTGCCAGCAGTCACAGGGCCACTGAAGCTTTCTTT. It specifies CASSHRATEAFF. This chain uses TRBV6-5 with TRBJ1-1; weak D call: TRBD1 (6 bases). In germline, CDR1 is MNHEY, CDR2 SVGAGI. V dropped 5 bases and J dropped 4 bases, with 8 bases sitting between them. The CDR3 extends over 12 amino acids.

Concerning this clone itself: This is likely an artifact of a read error, given a far larger clone one base away. The chain uses TRBV18 and TRBJ2-5, with D perhaps matching TRBD1 (6 bases). This CDR3 spans 16 amino acids. Germline V gene lookup returns CDR1 KGHSH and CDR2 LQKENI. CDR3 in amino acids: CACSPLTGPKGKTQYF. CDR3 in DNA: TGTGCCTGCTCACCCCTGACAGGACCCAAAGGAAAGACCCAGTACTTC.

The chain recombines TRBV4-3 with TRBJ1-1; D might be TRBD1 (6 bases). V lost 3 bases and J lost 0, with 17 bases in between. Germline CDR1 LGHNA, CDR2 YSLEER. The CDR3 loop spans 17 amino acids. This chain's CDR3 is CASSHPRQVAMNTEAFF. CDR3 nucleotides: TGCGCCAGCAGCCATCCCCGACAGGTCGCTATGAACACTGAAGCTTTCTTT.

In its sample, this clone was seen once. The rearrangement joins TRBV4-3 to TRBJ2-7; D is ambiguous. The germline V and J ends were trimmed by 0 bases and 0 bases, with 9 bases remaining between them. Looked up from germline, CDR1 is LGHNA and CDR2 is YSLEER. This CDR3 has 15 amino acids. This CDR3 is CASSQERQNSYEQYF. The CDR3 DNA sequence: TGCGCCAGCAGCCAAGAGCGGCAGAACTCCTACGAGCAGTACTTC.

V is TRBV7-8 and J is TRBJ2-3, with TRBD2 as a possible D gene (5 bases). Trimming removed 5 bases from V and 4 bases from J, with 16 bases in between. CDR3 length: 15 amino acids. CDR1 is SGHVS, CDR2 FQNEAQ, per germline. CDR3: CASSKPGPGADTQYF. Written as DNA, the CDR3 is TGTGCCAGCAGCAAACCGGGTCCCGGGGCAGATACGCAGTATTTT.

The chain links TRBV3-1 (or the pseudogene TRBV3-2) to TRBJ2-2; a weak D match, TRBD1 (6 bases). The CDR3 extends over 13 amino acids. Trimming pared 4 bases from V and 6 bases from J, leaving 9 bases between. CDR1 and CDR2 from the germline V gene are LGHDT and YNNKEL (reference sequence). The CDR3 loop reads CASSPQGPGELFF. The CDR3 DNA sequence: TGTGCCAGCAGCCCACAGGGCCCCGGGGAGCTGTTTTTT.

This sequence joins TRBV18 and TRBJ2-7; the D gene is possibly TRBD2 (5 bases). The germline gives CDR1 KGHSH, CDR2 LQKENI. The CDR3 runs 13 residues. The V end was cut by 2 bases, the J end by 5 bases, with 10 bases between. In nucleotides, the CDR3 is TGTGCCAGCTCACCATCCGGGGTGGACGAGCAGTACTTC. Encoded protein: CASSPSGVDEQYF.

This clone appeared once. J is TRBJ2-5 and V is TRBV10-3; 7 bases are shared with TRBD1. Germline V gene lookup returns CDR1 ENHRY and CDR2 SYGVKD. The V and J ends lost 3 bases and 2 bases, in that order; junction bases with no gene match: 3. The length of the CDR3 is 14 residues. The DNA for the CDR3 is TGTGCCATCAGTGACTCGGACAGGCAAGAGACCCAGTACTTC. Amino acid sequence: CAISDSDRQETQYF.

The CDR3 DNA follows: TGTGCCAGCAACACGAGGACTCCGGACGGGCAGCCCCAGCATTTT. Residues: CASNTRTPDGQPQHF. The rearrangement joins TRBV5-8 to TRBJ1-5, with D uncertain. Trimming removed 6 bases from V and 7 bases from J, with 20 bases in between. CDR1 and CDR2 from the germline V gene are SGHTS and YDEGEE. The CDR3 length is 15 residues. Looking up the rest from reference TRBV5-8 and TRBJ1-5 gives the full variable domain: EAGVTQSPTHLIKTRGQQATLRCSPISGHTSVYWYQQALGLGLQFLLWYDEGEERNRGNFPPRFSGRQFPNYSSELNVNALELEDSALYLCASNTRTPDGQPQHFGDGTRLSIL.

The chain uses TRBV5-1 and TRBJ2-3; 12 bases agree with TRBD1. With 4 bases clipped from V and 6 bases from J, the junction kept 6 bases outside the gene matches. The CDR3 runs to 15 residues. Germline CDR1 is SGHRS and CDR2 is YFSETQ. CDR3 nucleotide sequence: TGCGCCAGCAGCGGGGGACAGGGGGCGGTGGATACGCAGTATTTT. Translation gives CASSGGQGAVDTQYF.

The rearrangement joins TRBV5-1 to TRBJ1-5; D is possibly TRBD1 (5 bases). Germline V gene sequence: CDR1 SGHRS, CDR2 YFSETQ. V shed 4 bases and J shed 4 bases, with 9 bases lying between them. This CDR3 is built from 13 residues. CDR3 DNA: TGCGCCAGCAGCCAGGAGGGGAATCAGCCCCAGCATTTT. Its protein is CASSQEGNQPQHF.

V usage is TRBV6-2 or TRBV6-3 and J usage is TRBJ2-7, with 12 bases that match TRBD2. Germline CDR1 reads MNHEY; CDR2 reads SVGEGT. V lost 2 bases and J lost 6; bases outside the gene matches: 5. This CDR3 is built from 15 residues. The CDR3 is CASSYGSSGGAEQYF. The CDR3 DNA reads as TGTGCCAGCAGTTACGGGTCTAGCGGGGGGGCCGAGCAGTACTTC.

This chain uses TRBV6-5 with TRBJ1-2; D unresolved. V shed 8 bases and J shed 3 bases, with 7 bases lying between them. CDR1 and CDR2 (germline): MNHEY, SVGAGI. CDR3 length: 11 residues. CDR3 coding DNA: TGTGCCAGCCGGGAGGACTATGGCTACACCTTC. Protein product: CASREDYGYTF.

The chain employs TRBV6-1 and TRBJ1-4, with unresolved D. The CDR3 is made up of 12 amino acids. The germline V and J ends were trimmed by 2 bases and 11 bases, with 9 bases remaining between them. CDR1 is MNHNS, CDR2 SASEGT, per germline. The CDR3 DNA is TGTGCCAGCAGTGAAAAGGCGGGGAAACTGTTTTTT. It specifies CASSEKAGKLFF.

This clone came up many times. The rearrangement links TRBV4-2 to TRBJ2-1; D is uncertain. The CDR3 is 15 amino acids. The V and J ends lost 0 bases and 3 bases respectively, with 9 bases between them. Germline values: CDR1 LGHNA, CDR2 YNFKEQ. The CDR3 reads CASSQDQLNYNEQFF. The CDR3 DNA reads as TGTGCCAGCAGCCAAGATCAACTAAACTACAATGAGCAGTTCTTC.

The chain joins TRBV4-3 to TRBJ1-5; D is undetermined. CDR3 length: 15 residues. Germline CDR1 LGHNA, CDR2 YSLEER. V was trimmed by 3 bases and J by 0 bases, leaving 9 bases between them. The CDR3 DNA follows: TGCGCCAGCAGCCAGTCCGGTTATAGCAATCAGCCCCAGCATTTT. Its protein product is CASSQSGYSNQPQHF.

This chain joins TRBV11-3 and TRBJ1-6; 11 bases fit TRBD1. This CDR3 spans 15 amino acids. CDR1 SGHNT and CDR2 YENEEA come from the germline V gene. V was pared by 3 bases and J by 7 bases, with 2 bases of the junction left unmatched. The CDR3 bases are TGTGCCAGCAGCTTCGGACAGGGGGCAAATTCACCCCTCCACTTT. This translates into CASSFGQGANSPLHF. Based on the CDR3 plus reference TRBV11-3 and TRBJ1-6, the full variable domain is EAGVVQSPRYKIIEKKQPVAFWCNPISGHNTLYWYLQNLGQGPELLIRYENEEAVDDSQLPKDRFSAERLKGVDSTLKIQPAELGDSAVYLCASSFGQGANSPLHFGNGTRLTVT.

The V gene is TRBV3-1 (or the pseudogene TRBV3-2), the J gene TRBJ2-3; 13 bases fit TRBD2. The germline CDR1 and CDR2 sequences are LGHDT and YNNKEL (reference sequence). The CDR3 spans 16 residues. V lost 1 base and J lost 8; bases outside the gene matches: 6. Here the CDR3 reads CASSQGGLAGARTQYF. The CDR3 DNA is TGTGCCAGCAGCCAAGGCGGACTAGCGGGGGCCCGTACGCAGTATTTT.